This T cell receptor beta chain was identified in a study of Ad26.COV2.S vaccination and SARS-CoV-2 variants. Germline assignment: CDR1 SGHNT and CDR2 YYREEE (reference sequence). This CDR3 has 14 amino acids. Trimming left V 0 bases short and J 7 bases short, with 8 bases between. Treatment indicated: about 20 received Ad26.COV2.S at low or high dose, single or two shots; 5 received placebo; per-sample allocation not given. All samples were drawn on day 63, counting from the first vaccine or placebo injection. Here immunoSEQ multiplex PCR was the method, and the copy in TCRdb shows in-frame clones only, minus some. The data show 350,000 to 600,000 clones, approximately 90% seen once.

The chain joins TRBV5-4 to TRBJ1-6, with D uncertain. The starting material was peripheral blood, obtained in a trial of Ad26.COV2.S vaccine versus placebo. This TCR was sampled from a person between 18 and 59 years old who received the Ad26.COV2.S COVID-19 vaccine or a placebo. CDR3 DNA sequence: TGTGCCAGCAGCTTGGTGGACGCAAATTCACCCCTCCACTTT. It translates to CASSLVDANSPLHF. Using reference TRBV5-4 and TRBJ1-6 for the parts outside the CDR3, the full variable domain is ETGVTQSPTHLIKTRGQQVTLRCSSQSGHNTVSWYQQALGQGPQFIFQYYREEENGRGNFPPRFSGLQFPNYSSELNVNALELDDSALYLCASSLVDANSPLHFGNGTRLTVT.